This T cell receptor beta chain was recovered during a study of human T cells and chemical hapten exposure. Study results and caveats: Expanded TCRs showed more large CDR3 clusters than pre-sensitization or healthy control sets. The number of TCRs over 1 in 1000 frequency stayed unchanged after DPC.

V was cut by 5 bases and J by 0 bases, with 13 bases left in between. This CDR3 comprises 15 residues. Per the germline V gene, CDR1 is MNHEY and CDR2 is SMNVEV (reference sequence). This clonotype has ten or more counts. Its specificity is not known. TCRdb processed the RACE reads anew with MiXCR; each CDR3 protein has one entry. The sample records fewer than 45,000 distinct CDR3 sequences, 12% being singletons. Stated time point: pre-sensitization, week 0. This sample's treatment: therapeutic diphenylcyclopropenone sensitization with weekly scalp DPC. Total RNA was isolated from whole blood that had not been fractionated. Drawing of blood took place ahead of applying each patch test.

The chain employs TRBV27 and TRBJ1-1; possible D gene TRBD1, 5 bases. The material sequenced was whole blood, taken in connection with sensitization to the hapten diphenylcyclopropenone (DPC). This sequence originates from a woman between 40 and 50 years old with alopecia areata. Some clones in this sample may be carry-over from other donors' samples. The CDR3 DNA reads TGTGCCAGCAGTCGGGGGGAATACATGAACACTGAAGCTTTCTTT. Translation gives CASSRGEYMNTEAFF.